A selection of T cell receptor beta chains follows, all from one sample in a study of blood T cell repertoires in COVID-19. Some clones are missing from TCRdb's copy, which holds only in-frame ones; the method was immunoSEQ multiplex PCR. Here the sample spans 200,000 to 300,000 clones, around 87% being singletons. Input material: peripheral blood. The receptors were sampled from a woman aged 50 to 60 with acute or convalescent COVID-19. CDR3s include the opening cysteine and the closing phenylalanine or tryptophan. Fields, in order: CDR3 protein, J gene, V gene, clone size. Expanded clones are given a class, and other clones once, few, many or no size at all.

CASSQSSPYNEQFF,TRBJ2-1,TRBV14,-
CASGSGGRGEQYF,TRBJ2-7,TRBV7-8,-
CSATPHNTEAFF,TRBJ1-1,TRBV29-1,once
CASSLAVGVDTIYF,TRBJ1-3,TRBV7-2,-
CASSGSDRGGSDTQYF,TRBJ2-3,TRBV6-1,-
CASSPGVDTQYF,TRBJ2-3,TRBV14,-
CASSLPPSYNEQFF,TRBJ2-1,TRBV5-4,few
CASSQSGPSGNTIYF,TRBJ1-3,TRBV7-9,few
CASSLPAVSGEQPQHF,TRBJ1-5,TRBV11-3,-
CASRVERKSSYEQYF,TRBJ2-7,TRBV6-5,-
CASSSLQGRAQPQHF,TRBJ1-5,TRBV6-5,-
CASSISGRASNEQFF,TRBJ2-1,TRBV27,-
CASSLQGGDNSPLHF,TRBJ1-6,TRBV5-1,-
CASSTRGPNEQFF,TRBJ2-1,TRBV9,-
CASSYRGQSYEQYF,TRBJ2-7,TRBV6-2/TRBV6-3,-
CASSRGGGSSYNEQFF,TRBJ2-1,TRBV4-2,few
CATSDDRGAMADTQYF,TRBJ2-3,TRBV24-1,-
CASSRQGEFQETQYF,TRBJ2-5,TRBV5-1,-
CASSFTGDTREQYF,TRBJ2-7,TRBV13,-
CASRENRSPYNEQFF,TRBJ2-1,TRBV6-5,-
CASSPGSGVQETQYF,TRBJ2-5,TRBV4-2,-
CASSLRQGLNTGELFF,TRBJ2-2,TRBV7-2,-
CASSYDQRSTIYF,TRBJ1-3,TRBV6-6,-
CASSPKGAGNQPQHF,TRBJ1-5,TRBV28,-
CASSIGTNYGYTF,TRBJ1-2,TRBV19,-
CASSLVAGGSTYEQYF,TRBJ2-7,TRBV7-2,-
CASSESWTLAGDEQFF,TRBJ2-1,TRBV6-1,few
CASSFAQMNTEAFF,TRBJ1-1,TRBV27,-
CASSLALTGEGNEKLFF,TRBJ1-4,TRBV5-1,-
CATTGTHRTSYEQYF,TRBJ2-7,TRBV10-3,-
CASSQERGFSYNEQFF,TRBJ2-1,TRBV14,-
CASSPSGTSPYTDTQYF,TRBJ2-3,TRBV18,once
CASRPPGGPSQPQHF,TRBJ1-5,TRBV6-5,-
CASSLQGQGADTQYF,TRBJ2-3,TRBV5-4,few
CASSYPTEAFF,TRBJ1-1,TRBV6-2/TRBV6-3,-
CAIMISGTSGKRELTQYF,TRBJ2-3,TRBV7-9,-
CASSPRTSTSSYEQYF,TRBJ2-7,TRBV27,-
CASSLGQGHGYTF,TRBJ1-2,TRBV5-6,once
CASSIGRATDTQYF,TRBJ2-3,TRBV27,-
CASSIRSGNTIYF,TRBJ1-3,TRBV19,-
CASSVDRTYGYTF,TRBJ1-2,TRBV9,-
CASSIGTGTEKLFF,TRBJ1-4,TRBV19,few
CASSLGLVLNEQFF,TRBJ2-1,TRBV2,-
CASSLEGLILETQYF,TRBJ2-5,TRBV11-2,-
CASSLGVTGELFF,TRBJ2-2,TRBV27,-